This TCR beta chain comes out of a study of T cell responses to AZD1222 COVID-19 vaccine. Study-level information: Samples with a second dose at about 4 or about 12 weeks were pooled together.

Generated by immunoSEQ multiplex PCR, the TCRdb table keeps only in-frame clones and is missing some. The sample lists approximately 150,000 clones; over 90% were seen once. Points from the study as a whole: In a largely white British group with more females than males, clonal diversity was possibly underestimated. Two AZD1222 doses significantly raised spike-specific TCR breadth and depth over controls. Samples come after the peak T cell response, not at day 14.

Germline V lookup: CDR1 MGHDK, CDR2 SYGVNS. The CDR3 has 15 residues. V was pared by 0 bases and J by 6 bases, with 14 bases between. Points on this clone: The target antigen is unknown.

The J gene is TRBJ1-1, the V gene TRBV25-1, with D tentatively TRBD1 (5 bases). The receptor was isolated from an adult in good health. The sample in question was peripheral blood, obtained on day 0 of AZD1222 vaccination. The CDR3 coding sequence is TGTGCCAGCAGTGAATATCGGGGGAAAGGCGCTGAAGCTTTCTTT. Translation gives CASSEYRGKGAEAFF.